A selection of T cell receptor beta chains follows, all from one sample in a study of T-cell reconstitution after alpha-beta-depleted transplantation in children. TCRdb ran MiXCR on the PCR reads and lists one entry per CDR3 protein. The repertoire consists of approximately 240,000 distinct CDR3 sequences, with roughly a tenth occurring once and the leading ten covering around 6.2%. The sample in question was PBMCs from the stem cell graft donor, obtained from the stem cell graft. Receptors were obtained from a human donor who donated a stem cell graft to a child with acute lymphoblastic leukemia. The CDR3 runs from the conserved cysteine through the conserved F or W. A D gene is named only where the DNA matches it firmly. Some rows mark clone size as missing; the rest say once, few, many or name a class of expanded clone.

J: TRBJ2-2
size: NA
V: TRBV20-1
D: NA
CDR3: CSAETHRGTGELFF
DNA: TGCAGTGCCGAGACCCACCGGGGCACCGGGGAGCTGTTTTTT

J: TRBJ1-4
size: many
V: TRBV12-3/TRBV12-4
D: NA
CDR3: CASRLQDDEKLFF
DNA: TGTGCCAGCAGGTTACAGGATGATGAAAAACTGTTTTTT

J: TRBJ2-1
size: many
V: TRBV4-3
D: TRBD2
CDR3: CASSPQTSGGAVNEQFF
DNA: TGCGCCAGCAGCCCCCAGACTAGCGGGGGGGCTGTTAATGAGCAGTTCTTC

J: TRBJ2-2
size: NA
V: TRBV6-1
D: NA
CDR3: CASRETDSNTGELFF
DNA: TGTGCCAGCAGGGAGACAGATTCGAACACCGGGGAGCTGTTTTTT

J: TRBJ2-2
size: NA
V: TRBV7-2
D: TRBD2
CDR3: CASRRATSQGSGELFF
DNA: TGTGCCAGCAGACGAGCGACTAGCCAAGGTTCCGGGGAGCTGTTTTTT

J: TRBJ2-1
size: few
V: TRBV7-2
D: TRBD2
CDR3: CASSLASTAGGYNEQFF
DNA: TGTGCCAGCAGCTTAGCATCGACGGCGGGGGGCTACAATGAGCAGTTCTTC

J: TRBJ1-1
size: few
V: TRBV6-2/TRBV6-3
D: NA
CDR3: CASSKQAGSTEAFF
DNA: TGTGCCAGCAGTAAACAGGCGGGGTCCACTGAAGCTTTCTTT

J: TRBJ1-5
size: NA
V: TRBV20-1
D: NA
CDR3: CSATFSSNQPQHF
DNA: TGCAGTGCTACTTTTAGCAGCAATCAGCCCCAGCATTTT

J: TRBJ2-5
size: many
V: TRBV7-9
D: NA
CDR3: CASSTRQGEETQYF
DNA: TGTGCCAGCAGCACGCGGCAGGGCGAGGAGACCCAGTACTTC

J: TRBJ1-5
size: NA
V: TRBV13
D: NA
CDR3: CASSRTNNQPQHF
DNA: TGTGCCAGCAGCCGGACGAACAATCAGCCCCAGCATTTT

J: TRBJ2-1
size: many
V: TRBV12-3/TRBV12-4
D: TRBD2
CDR3: CASSFAGTITPNEQFF
DNA: TGTGCCAGCAGTTTTGCGGGGACTATAACCCCCAATGAGCAGTTCTTC

J: TRBJ2-5
size: NA
V: TRBV29-1
D: NA
CDR3: CSVPRTGVETQYF
DNA: TGCAGCGTGCCACGGACCGGGGTGGAGACCCAGTACTTC

J: TRBJ2-2
size: many
V: TRBV7-8
D: TRBD1
CDR3: CASSLVGYRGAAGELFF
DNA: TGTGCCAGCAGCTTAGTCGGATACAGGGGAGCGGCCGGGGAGCTGTTTTTT

J: TRBJ2-5
size: NA
V: TRBV6-5
D: NA
CDR3: CASSYGSRTEGGTQYF
DNA: TGTGCCAGCAGTTACGGGTCGAGGACGGAAGGGGGGACCCAGTACTTC

J: TRBJ2-1
size: many
V: TRBV29-1
D: TRBD2
CDR3: CSVGPSGRQAYNEQFF
DNA: TGCAGCGTTGGCCCTAGCGGGCGACAGGCCTACAATGAGCAGTTCTTC

J: TRBJ1-1
size: NA
V: TRBV19
D: NA
CDR3: CASSIQGLNTEAFF
DNA: TGTGCCAGTAGTATACAGGGCCTGAACACTGAAGCTTTCTTT

J: TRBJ1-1
size: few
V: TRBV20-1
D: NA
CDR3: CSARVSALNTEAFF
DNA: TGCAGTGCTAGAGTTTCAGCCTTGAACACTGAAGCTTTCTTT

J: TRBJ2-5
size: many
V: TRBV14
D: TRBD2
CDR3: CASSQDDLAGTKSTQYF
DNA: TGTGCCAGCAGCCAAGACGATCTAGCGGGGACGAAATCGACCCAGTACTTC

J: TRBJ2-1
size: few
V: TRBV12-3/TRBV12-4
D: NA
CDR3: CASSSLLNEQFF
DNA: TGTGCCAGCAGTAGTCTTCTCAATGAGCAGTTCTTC

J: TRBJ1-5
size: NA
V: TRBV5-6
D: TRBD1
CDR3: CASSSLTTGLNQPQHF
DNA: TGTGCCAGCAGCTCTCTAACGACAGGGCTAAATCAGCCCCAGCATTTT

J: TRBJ2-2
size: many
V: TRBV12-3/TRBV12-4
D: TRBD2
CDR3: CASTVAGVTGELFF
DNA: TGTGCCAGCACAGTAGCGGGGGTCACCGGGGAGCTGTTTTTT

J: TRBJ2-3
size: NA
V: TRBV3-1
D: NA
CDR3: CASSRVQGRADTQYF
DNA: TGTGCCAGCAGCCGGGTGCAGGGTCGAGCAGATACGCAGTATTTT

J: TRBJ1-4
size: NA
V: TRBV18
D: NA
CDR3: CASSPPEARGFNEKLFF
DNA: TGTGCCAGCTCACCGCCCGAGGCGAGGGGATTTAATGAAAAACTGTTTTTT

J: TRBJ1-1
size: few
V: TRBV12-3/TRBV12-4
D: NA
CDR3: CASSFPWTDNTEAFF
DNA: TGTGCCAGCAGTTTTCCATGGACCGACAACACTGAAGCTTTCTTT

J: TRBJ2-3
size: NA
V: TRBV7-8
D: NA
CDR3: CASSSRTGGGTDTQYF
DNA: TGTGCCAGCAGCTCCCGGACGGGCGGGGGCACAGATACGCAGTATTTT

J: TRBJ1-4
size: NA
V: TRBV6-2/TRBV6-3
D: NA
CDR3: CASREPGHLNVKLFF
DNA: TGTGCCAGCCGGGAACCGGGACATCTGAATGTAAAACTGTTTTTT

J: TRBJ1-2
size: NA
V: TRBV12-3/TRBV12-4
D: NA
CDR3: CASSLPQTRDGYGYTF
DNA: TGTGCCAGCAGCCTTCCCCAGACCCGGGACGGCTATGGCTACACCTTC

J: TRBJ2-7
size: few
V: TRBV27
D: TRBD1
CDR3: CASSLSGQAYEQYF
DNA: TGTGCCAGCAGTTTATCGGGACAGGCCTACGAGCAGTACTTC

J: TRBJ2-6
size: few
V: TRBV10-3
D: TRBD1
CDR3: CAISESGQGSGANVLTF
DNA: TGTGCCATCAGTGAGTCAGGACAGGGCTCTGGGGCCAACGTCCTGACTTTC

J: TRBJ1-5
size: NA
V: TRBV5-6
D: NA
CDR3: CASSRWGSGNQPQHF
DNA: TGTGCCAGCAGCCGGTGGGGGTCAGGCAATCAGCCCCAGCATTTT

J: TRBJ1-2
size: NA
V: TRBV5-1
D: TRBD1
CDR3: CASMPGTGGNYGYTF
DNA: TGCGCCAGCATGCCCGGGACAGGGGGCAACTATGGCTACACCTTC

J: TRBJ1-1
size: few
V: TRBV12-3/TRBV12-4
D: TRBD1
CDR3: CASSTGTGVATEAFF
DNA: TGTGCCAGCAGTACAGGGACAGGGGTGGCCACTGAAGCTTTCTTT

J: TRBJ1-1
size: NA
V: TRBV5-1
D: NA
CDR3: CASSFRPGETEAFF
DNA: TGCGCCAGCAGCTTCCGACCTGGGGAAACTGAAGCTTTCTTT

J: TRBJ1-1
size: NA
V: TRBV12-3/TRBV12-4
D: NA
CDR3: CATRVRVNTEAFF
DNA: TGTGCCACCCGGGTAAGGGTGAACACTGAAGCTTTCTTT

J: TRBJ2-7
size: few
V: TRBV5-1
D: NA
CDR3: CASSLGIVRYEQYF
DNA: TGCGCCAGCAGCCTTGGAATAGTTAGGTACGAGCAGTACTTC

J: TRBJ1-6
size: NA
V: TRBV20-1
D: NA
CDR3: CSASTPGGARNSPLHF
DNA: TGCAGTGCTAGCACCCCGGGGGGGGCGCGGAATTCACCCCTCCACTTT

J: TRBJ1-2
size: many
V: TRBV6-1
D: NA
CDR3: CASSNAGDKNYGYTF
DNA: TGTGCCAGCAGCAACGCAGGGGATAAGAACTATGGCTACACCTTC

J: TRBJ1-1
size: many
V: TRBV18
D: NA
CDR3: CASSPSGGVNTEAFF
DNA: TGTGCCAGCTCACCAAGCGGAGGAGTGAACACTGAAGCTTTCTTT

J: TRBJ2-3
size: NA
V: TRBV7-9
D: NA
CDR3: CASSSTGWDPGDTQYF
DNA: TGTGCCAGCAGCTCAACTGGGTGGGACCCCGGAGATACGCAGTATTTT

J: TRBJ2-2
size: NA
V: TRBV12-3/TRBV12-4
D: NA
CDR3: CVTLGFMETGELFF
DNA: TGTGTTACCTTGGGGTTTATGGAAACCGGGGAGCTGTTTTTT

J: TRBJ2-1
size: NA
V: TRBV7-9
D: TRBD1
CDR3: CASSLAGQGAPHEQFF
DNA: TGTGCCAGCAGCTTAGCGGGACAGGGGGCGCCTCATGAGCAGTTCTTC

J: TRBJ1-6
size: many
V: TRBV2
D: NA
CDR3: CASSPWRTKAGNSPLHF
DNA: TGTGCCAGCAGCCCGTGGAGGACAAAGGCGGGGAATTCACCCCTCCACTTT

J: TRBJ2-1
size: many
V: TRBV7-6
D: NA
CDR3: CASRLDHGGNNEQFF
DNA: TGTGCCAGCAGACTAGATCATGGGGGAAACAATGAGCAGTTCTTC

J: TRBJ1-5
size: few
V: TRBV6-4
D: TRBD1
CDR3: CASSDSLVWAGGMNQPQHF
DNA: TGTGCCAGCAGTGACTCGTTAGTATGGGCAGGGGGGATGAATCAGCCCCAGCATTTT

J: TRBJ2-5
size: many
V: TRBV7-2
D: NA
CDR3: CASSLVSGNQETQYF
DNA: TGTGCCAGCAGCTTGGTCTCGGGGAACCAAGAGACCCAGTACTTC

J: TRBJ1-6
size: NA
V: TRBV29-1
D: NA
CDR3: CSVGDGDNSPLHF
DNA: TGCAGCGTTGGGGACGGCGATAATTCACCCCTCCACTTT

J: TRBJ1-2
size: NA
V: TRBV14
D: NA
CDR3: CASSQNSAQTYGYTF
DNA: TGTGCCAGCAGCCAAAACTCAGCGCAAACCTATGGCTACACCTTC

J: TRBJ1-3
size: many
V: TRBV12-3/TRBV12-4
D: NA
CDR3: CASSQTPSSGNTIYF
DNA: TGTGCCAGCAGTCAAACACCGAGCTCTGGAAACACCATATATTTT

J: TRBJ1-2
size: few
V: TRBV9
D: NA
CDR3: CASSAPHRPNYGYTF
DNA: TGTGCCAGCAGCGCCCCTCACAGGCCTAACTATGGCTACACCTTC

J: TRBJ2-1
size: NA
V: TRBV7-2
D: TRBD1
CDR3: CASSRGAGGYNEQFF
DNA: TGTGCCAGCAGCCGAGGGGCAGGGGGCTACAATGAGCAGTTCTTC

J: TRBJ1-2
size: few
V: TRBV11-2
D: TRBD1
CDR3: CASTVTGGSYGYTF
DNA: TGTGCCAGTACGGTTACAGGGGGTTCCTATGGCTACACCTTC

J: TRBJ1-1
size: few
V: TRBV24-1
D: NA
CDR3: CATSDLGEAFF
DNA: TGTGCCACCAGTGATTTGGGTGAAGCTTTCTTT

J: TRBJ1-1
size: NA
V: TRBV5-1
D: NA
CDR3: CASSSQTDLNTEAFF
DNA: TGCGCCAGCAGCTCTCAGACAGACCTGAACACTGAAGCTTTCTTT

J: TRBJ1-1
size: many
V: TRBV6-1
D: NA
CDR3: CASSGDQMRNTEAFF
DNA: TGTGCCAGCAGTGGGGATCAAATGAGGAACACTGAAGCTTTCTTT

J: TRBJ2-1
size: many
V: TRBV29-1
D: NA
CDR3: CSVEGGPDEQFF
DNA: TGCAGCGTTGAAGGGGGGCCTGACGAGCAGTTCTTC